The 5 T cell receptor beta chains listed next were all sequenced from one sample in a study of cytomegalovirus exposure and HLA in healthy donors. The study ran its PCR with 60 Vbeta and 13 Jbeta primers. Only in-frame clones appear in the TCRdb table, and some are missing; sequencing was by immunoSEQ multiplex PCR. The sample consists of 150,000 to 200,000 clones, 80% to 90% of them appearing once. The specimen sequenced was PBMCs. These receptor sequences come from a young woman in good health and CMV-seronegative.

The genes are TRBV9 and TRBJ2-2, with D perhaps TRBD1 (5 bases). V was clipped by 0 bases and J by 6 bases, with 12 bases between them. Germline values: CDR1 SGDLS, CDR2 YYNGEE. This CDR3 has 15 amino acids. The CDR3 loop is CASSVEAGSPGELFF. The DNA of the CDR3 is TGTGCCAGCAGCGTAGAGGCAGGGTCTCCCGGGGAGCTGTTTTTT.

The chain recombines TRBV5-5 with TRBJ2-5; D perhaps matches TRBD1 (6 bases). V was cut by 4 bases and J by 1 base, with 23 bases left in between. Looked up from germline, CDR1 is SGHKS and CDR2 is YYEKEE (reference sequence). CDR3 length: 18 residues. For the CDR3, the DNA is TGTGCCAGCAGCCCGACGACAGGATGGAACCCCCTCCAAGAGACCCAGTACTTC. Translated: CASSPTTGWNPLQETQYF.

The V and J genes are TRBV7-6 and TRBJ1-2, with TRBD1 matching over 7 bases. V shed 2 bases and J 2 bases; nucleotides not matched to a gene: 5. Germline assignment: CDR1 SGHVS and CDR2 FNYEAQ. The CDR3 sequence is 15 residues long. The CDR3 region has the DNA TGTGCCAGCAGCTTAATGACAGGGACCAACTATGGCTACACCTTC. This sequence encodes CASSLMTGTNYGYTF.

In nucleotides, the CDR3 is TGTGCCAGCAGTTTATTGGCTAGCGGGAGGACCGGGGAGCTGTTTTTT. It yields the protein CASSLLASGRTGELFF. The rearrangement links TRBV27 to TRBJ2-2, with 11 bases that match TRBD2. The CDR3 is 16 amino acids. V shed 1 base, J shed 5 bases, and the junction held 3 bases outside the gene matches. Germline V gives CDR1 MNHEY, CDR2 SMNVEV (reference sequence).

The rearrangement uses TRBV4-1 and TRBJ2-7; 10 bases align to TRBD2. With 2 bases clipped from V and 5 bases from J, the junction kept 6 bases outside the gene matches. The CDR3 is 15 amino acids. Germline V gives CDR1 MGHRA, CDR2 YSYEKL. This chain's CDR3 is CASSQSGGALNEQYF. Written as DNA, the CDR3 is TGCGCCAGCAGCCAAAGCGGGGGGGCTTTAAACGAGCAGTACTTC.